Shown below are 19 T cell receptor beta chains from a single sample sequenced in a study of T-cell reconstitution after alpha-beta-depleted transplantation in children. For TCRbeta, the library was prepared with unique molecular identifiers. MiXCR was run by TCRdb on the PCR reads, yielding one entry per CDR3 protein. The sample records under 750,000 distinct CDR3 sequences, around 23% being singletons. This specimen was PBMCs, mostly from graft donor cells, taken 360 days after TCRalphabeta/CD19-depleted stem cell transplant. Receptors were obtained from a boy younger than two who had a stem cell transplant for acute myeloid leukemia, so the T cells may come from the graft donor.

The chain carries TRBV7-6 and TRBJ1-3, with a weak D call TRBD1 (5 bases). Deletions cut 1 base from V and 2 bases from J, with 12 bases between. This CDR3 is built from 16 residues. The germline gives CDR1 SGHVS, CDR2 FNYEAQ. The DNA for the CDR3 is TGTGCCAGCAGCTTAGATGGCGGGGGACCTGGAAACACCATATATTTT. It translates to CASSLDGGGPGNTIYF.

The J gene is TRBJ2-2, the V gene TRBV10-3, with a possible D match to TRBD1 (6 bases). The CDR3 runs 14 residues. The ends were cut back, 8 bases at V and 4 bases at J, with 14 bases in the middle. The germline V gene has CDR1 ENHRY and CDR2 SYGVKD. The CDR3: CAIGSGAGTGELFF. CDR3 sequence (DNA): TGTGCCATCGGTTCAGGGGCGGGCACCGGGGAGCTGTTTTTT.

This clonotype was observed at least ten times. The chain employs TRBV10-3 and TRBJ2-3, with D perhaps matching TRBD2 (6 bases). CDR1 and CDR2 from the germline V gene are ENHRY and SYGVKD. The CDR3 covers 13 residues. Trimming pared 10 bases from V and 3 bases from J, leaving 14 bases between. CDR3 in DNA: TGTGCCACCCTGGGGGGACCAACAGATACGCAGTATTTT. Translating it yields CATLGGPTDTQYF.

The chain joins TRBV12-3 or TRBV12-4 to TRBJ1-2, with D perhaps TRBD1 (6 bases). The CDR3 extends over 15 amino acids. Trimming left V 3 bases short and J 8 bases short, with 19 bases between. CDR3 region: CASSLPGHLTGGYTF. As DNA, the CDR3 is TGTGCCAGCAGTTTGCCGGGACATTTAACGGGAGGCTACACCTTC.

The chain uses TRBV5-6 and TRBJ2-1, with D perhaps TRBD1 or TRBD2 (5 bases each). The CDR3 has 15 residues. CDR1 is SGHDT and CDR2 is YYEEEE in the germline V gene. The V end lost 4 bases, the J end lost 8 bases, and 19 bases lay between the germline ends. The CDR3, as DNA: TGTGCCAGCAGCCGTTCGAGGGGCTTCTCTTATGAGCAGTTCTTC. Amino acids: CASSRSRGFSYEQFF.

CDR3 sequence (DNA): TGTGCCAGCAGGGCTGTGGGCTCTGGGGCCAACGTCCTGACTTTC. It is translated as CASRAVGSGANVLTF. The chain joins TRBV5-6 to TRBJ2-6; D gene uncertain. Germline lookup yields CDR1 SGHDT and CDR2 YYEEEE. This CDR3 spans 15 amino acids. V dropped 5 bases and J dropped 0 bases, with 9 bases sitting between them.

This clonotype has more than one count but fewer than ten. The chain is built from TRBV4-3 and TRBJ2-7; D is ambiguous. Trimming shortened V by 0 bases and J by 0 bases, and 9 bases separated the two germline ends. This CDR3 region has 15 residues. Germline V gene lookup returns CDR1 LGHNA and CDR2 YSLEER. The CDR3 nucleotides are TGCGCCAGCAGCCAAGATCGGCGGAGCTCCTACGAGCAGTACTTC. This sequence encodes CASSQDRRSSYEQYF.

The chain has TRBV6-1 and TRBJ1-5, with D possibly matching TRBD1 (5 bases). Per the germline V gene, CDR1 is MNHNS and CDR2 is SASEGT. Trimming removed 6 bases at V and 4 bases at J, with 13 bases between. CDR3 size: 14 residues. The CDR3 loop is CASRAGPHNQPQHF. The CDR3, as DNA: TGTGCCAGCAGGGCAGGGCCGCATAATCAGCCCCAGCATTTT.

Only a few counts were recorded for this clonotype. The chain carries TRBV27 and TRBJ2-7; 9 bases map to TRBD1. This CDR3 has 14 residues. Unmatched junction bases numbered 9, after V lost 6 bases and J lost 6 bases. Germline CDR1 and CDR2: MNHEY and SMNVEV (reference sequence). The CDR3 region has the DNA TGTGCCAGCAGGCCTTCCGGGACAGGGTCCGAGCAGTACTTC. Its protein is CASRPSGTGSEQYF.

The sample holds many counts of this clonotype. The genes are TRBV7-2 and TRBJ2-7; 14 bases map to TRBD2. This CDR3 has 16 amino acids. Germline-derived CDR1 and CDR2 are SGHTA and FQGNSA. Germline trimming cut 2 bases from V and 3 bases from J; bases unmatched to any gene: 3. For the CDR3, the DNA is TGTGCCAGCAGCTTAATCGGGACTAGCGGGGGCTACGAGCAGTACGTC. Protein product: CASSLIGTSGGYEQYV.

The chain combines TRBV5-1 with TRBJ1-1; 8 nucleotides line up with TRBD1. Germline CDR1 is SGHRS and CDR2 is YFSETQ. The ends lost 4 bases at V and 4 bases at J; junction bases unmatched: 9. CDR3 length: 15 amino acids. The CDR3 reads CASSTRTGIGTEAFF. The CDR3 DNA reads TGCGCCAGCAGCACTCGGACAGGGATCGGCACTGAAGCTTTCTTT.

This clonotype was seen a single time. This likely comes from a read error, as the CDR3 has no conserved phenylalanine or tryptophan at its end. The chain recombines TRBV6-2 or TRBV6-3 with TRBJ2-2; 12 bases align to TRBD2. The germline CDR1 and CDR2 sequences are MNHEY and SVGEGT. CDR3 size: 20 residues. Trimming removed 8 bases from V and 4 bases from J; junction bases left unmatched: 20. CDR3 sequence: CASSLPSGGALVGFTGELFC. CDR3 coding DNA: TGTGCCAGCTCACTTCCTAGCGGGGGGGCCCTCGTGGGGTTCACCGGGGAGCTGTTTTGT.

This clonotype has a handful of counts. With a much larger clone just one base away, this may be a read error. The V and J genes are TRBV12-3 or TRBV12-4 and TRBJ1-1; 8 bases match TRBD1. This CDR3 contains 12 residues. V gave up 6 bases and J gave up 4 bases; unmatched junction bases: 1. CDR3 in DNA: TGTGCCAGCAGGACAGGGGCCACTGAAGCTTTCTTT. Protein sequence: CASRTGATEAFF.

This chain links TRBV21-1 with TRBJ1-5. TRBV21-1 has pseudogene status. The CDR3 has 12 residues. This CDR3 reads CASSKGDQPQHF. In DNA form, the CDR3 reads TGTGCCAGCAGCAAAGGGGATCAGCCCCAGCATTTT.

This clonotype was observed at least ten times. V is TRBV5-1 and J is TRBJ1-1; 8 bases are a match to TRBD1. Germline trimming cut 2 bases from V and 4 bases from J; bases unmatched to any gene: 10. This CDR3 comprises 16 residues. Germline CDR1 and CDR2: SGHRS and YFSETQ. CDR3: CASSFKGGQGGTEAFF. For the CDR3, the DNA is TGCGCCAGCAGCTTTAAGGGTGGACAGGGCGGCACTGAAGCTTTCTTT.

This clonotype was picked up many times. This chain links TRBV12-3 or TRBV12-4 with TRBJ1-6; D unclear. This CDR3 spans 13 amino acids. V was shortened by 6 bases and J by 8 bases, with 11 bases between the two germline ends. The CDR3 DNA reads TGTGCCAGCAGGGGCAGTTCTCATTCACCCCTCCACTTT. Its translation is CASRGSSHSPLHF.

This clonotype appeared many times. V and J are TRBV4-3 and TRBJ1-2; D uncertain. Germline CDR1 and CDR2: LGHNA and YSLEER. The CDR3 is 14 residues long. The V end was cut by 1 base, the J end by 1 base, with 7 bases between. Here the CDR3 reads CASSQAADNYGYTF. The CDR3 region has the DNA TGCGCCAGCAGCCAAGCGGCCGATAACTATGGCTACACCTTC.

This chain uses TRBV5-1 with TRBJ2-4; 12 bases are a match to TRBD2. Germline lookup yields CDR1 SGHRS and CDR2 YFSETQ. Trimming cost V 3 bases and J 9 bases; bases outside gene matches: 13. The CDR3 is made up of 17 amino acids. CDR3 sequence reads: CASSSEGLAGPTGIQYF. The CDR3 coding sequence is TGCGCCAGCAGCTCCGAGGGACTAGCGGGCCCCACCGGCATTCAGTACTTC.

The gene calls are TRBV20-1 and TRBJ2-4; 8 nucleotides agree with TRBD2. Per germline, CDR1 DFQATT and CDR2 SNEGSKA (reference sequence). This CDR3 contains 15 residues. Trimming cost V 3 bases and J 6 bases; bases outside gene matches: 10. This chain's CDR3 is CSARDLAGALNIQYF. Written as DNA, the CDR3 is TGCAGTGCTAGGGACCTAGCGGGCGCCCTAAACATTCAGTACTTC.